This T cell receptor beta chain was captured by sequencing in a study of T cells after posttransplantation cyclophosphamide. V lost 3 bases and J 4 bases, leaving 15 bases between the germline ends. CDR1 and CDR2 (germline): SGHTA, FQGTGA. The CDR3 spans 15 residues. Study results and caveats: Recipient CMV seropositivity and CMV reactivation strongly tracked TRB clonality. Blood and skin or GI T cell repertoires showed limited TRB overlap. Later blood repertoires were often dominated by clones from the donor CD8+ memory compartment.

Details on this clone: Its antigen is as yet unknown.

Sequenced by immunoSEQ multiplex PCR; TCRdb stores in-frame clones only, minus some. The sample comprises around 66,000 clones, around 95% of which are singletons, and approximately 2.7% rests with the top ten. The related graft donor's blood sample was taken on the day of bone marrow donation. The rearrangement uses TRBV7-3 and TRBJ1-1; D is uncertain. Sequencing was performed on PBMCs. The sequence was obtained from a woman in her twenties or thirties in good health and a related stem cell transplant donor. The CDR3 protein is CASSLTRSTPTEAFF. The CDR3 DNA reads TGTGCCAGCAGCTTGACACGTTCCACCCCCACTGAAGCTTTCTTT.